This TCR beta chain is drawn from a study of lymphopenia after photon versus proton radiotherapy. The CDR3 is 12 residues long. Trimming shortened V by 0 bases and J by 2 bases, and 2 bases separated the two germline ends. Germline assignment: CDR1 SGHDN and CDR2 FVKESK. Study-wide points: Larger post-nadir TCR diversity loss correlated inversely with survival in deceased patients. Only patients who died were analyzed for survival; proton advantage is unproven. After the lymphocyte nadir, photon-treated repertoires showed oligoclonal expansion, especially of CD8+ Temra cells. Proton therapy kept repertoires fairly stable, unlike photons, which gained effector/memory cells.

On this clone: Its antigen is currently unknown.

The repertoire was sequenced with immunoSEQ multiplex PCR; TCRdb's copy has only in-frame clones and lacks some. The sample has 35,000 to 45,000 clones; roughly four fifths are singletons. The rearrangement uses TRBV14 and TRBJ2-7, with unresolved D. Specimen: peripheral blood, collected from a patient treated with proton-based radiotherapy. This clonotype was sampled from a woman aged 70 to 79 with pancreatic cancer. The DNA for the CDR3 is TGTGCCAGCAGCCAAGAAGCCTACGAGCAGTACTTC. Encoded protein: CASSQEAYEQYF.